This T cell receptor beta chain came from a study of radiotherapy plus CTLA-4 blockade in lung cancer. Background on the study: Objective response was observed in roughly a sixth of patients, and disease control in approximately 30%.

This CDR3 spans 14 amino acids. Trimming cost V 6 bases and J 4 bases, with 16 bases left between them. Germline V gene data show CDR1 as LNHDA and CDR2 as SQIVND (reference sequence). Each patient with chemo-refractory metastatic non-small-cell lung cancer was treated with focal radiation plus CTLA-4 blockade using ipilimumab. Remarks on this clone: Its antigen is undetermined.

Regarding the study as a whole: Tumor-origin TCR clones grew in blood after radiotherapy plus ipilimumab. The authors reported that early blood T cell clone dynamics, with interferon-beta, best predicted response.

Libraries were prepared by immunoSEQ multiplex PCR; TCRdb keeps only in-frame clonotypes and omits some of them. The table includes some 110,000 clones, more than 70% detected once. The sample in question was peripheral blood, obtained from a patient treated with radiotherapy plus ipilimumab. The TCR sequence derives from a human donor with non-small cell lung cancer that progressed on radiotherapy plus ipilimumab. Some clones in this sample may be carry-over from other donors' samples. This rearrangement joins TRBV19 to TRBJ2-7, with a possible D match to TRBD1 (8 bases). The CDR3 region is CASSPTGGVYEQYF. In DNA form, the CDR3 reads TGTGCCAGTAGCCCCACAGGGGGGGTTTACGAGCAGTACTTC.